The 30 T cell receptor beta chains below were found in one sample sequenced in a study of T cells in Graves' hyperthyroidism and ophthalmopathy (dated by TCRdb to the late 2010s). To prepare the library, multiplex PCR was applied. The run used an Illumina HiSeq 2000. TCR beta CDR3 regions were amplified from RNA transcripts. A first-round RT-PCR of the TCR CDR3 used the HTBI primer set with the Qiagen OneStep RT-PCR kit. TCRdb took the public reads, trimmed them with fastp at Q25, ran MiXCR for clone calling and kept in-frame beta chains. Rows are combined by CDR3 protein, so each entry shows the most common genes and DNA. This sample is represented by roughly 500,000 distinct CDR3 sequences; around a fifth of them were singletons. The ten largest clones add up to approximately 49% of the sample. Sequencing was done on a sample of blood. These receptors originate from a woman between 70 and 85 years old with Graves' ophthalmopathy.

The chain uses TRBV25-1 and TRBJ1-6, with TRBD1 as a possible D gene (5 bases). Per germline, CDR1 MGHDK and CDR2 SYGVNS. CDR3 length: 13 amino acids. Trimming left V 9 bases short and J 7 bases short, with 13 bases between. CDR3 loop: CASRDLMNSPLHF. CDR3 nucleotide sequence: TGTGCCAGTCGGGACCTCATGAATTCACCCCTCCACTTT.

V usage is TRBV7-9 and J usage is TRBJ2-3; the D is unclear. The CDR3 is 11 amino acids. Germline loops: CDR1 SEHNR, CDR2 FQNEAQ (reference sequence). Trimming shortened V by 1 base and J by 8 bases, and 4 bases separated the two germline ends. CDR3 region: CASSLDRTQYF. The CDR3 bases are TGTGCCAGCAGCTTAGATCGTACGCAGTATTTT.

The V gene is TRBV6-1, the J gene TRBJ1-2; 9 nucleotides align to TRBD1. CDR1 is MNHNS and CDR2 is SASEGT in the germline V gene. CDR3 size: 14 residues. Trimming took 5 bases from V and 7 from J; bases not matched to a gene: 8. CDR3 sequence reads: CASSQGQGLTGYTF. The CDR3 bases are TGTGCCAGCAGTCAGGGACAGGGACTGACTGGCTACACCTTC.

The rearrangement joins TRBV6-1 to TRBJ2-2; D perhaps matches TRBD2 (5 bases). The CDR3 covers 15 residues. Germline V CDR1 and CDR2: MNHNS, SASEGT. Trimming left V 11 bases short and J 0 bases short, with 16 bases between. The CDR3 sequence is CAARRGTTNTGELFF. The CDR3 DNA sequence: TGTGCCGCCCGACGGGGAACTACGAACACCGGGGAGCTGTTTTTT.

This clonotype was detected a few times. CDR3 DNA sequence: TGTGCCAGCAGCCCACCCCCGGCAGGGGCCGGGGAGCTGTTTTTT. Amino acids: CASSPPPAGAGELFF. This chain connects TRBV12-3 or TRBV12-4 to TRBJ2-2, with D possibly TRBD1 on 6 matching bases. V dropped 6 bases and J dropped 6 bases, with 17 bases sitting between them. This CDR3 has 15 residues.

This chain joins TRBV10-3 and TRBJ2-5, with 10 bases aligning to TRBD2. J lost 4 bases, V lost 10 bases, and 6 bases had no gene match. This CDR3 comprises 13 residues. CDR1 ENHRY and CDR2 SYGVKD come from the germline V gene. CDR3 sequence (DNA): TGTGCCACTCGCTCTAGCGGGGGAGAGACCCAGTACTTC. It codes for CATRSSGGETQYF.

This clonotype has a handful of counts. This chain connects TRBV5-6 to TRBJ1-1; 7 nucleotides line up with TRBD1. The CDR3 has 14 amino acids. In germline, CDR1 is SGHDT, CDR2 YYEEEE. The V and J ends lost 0 bases and 7 bases, in that order; junction bases with no gene match: 6. CDR3 protein: CASSLDWRDSEAFF. The DNA for the CDR3 is TGTGCCAGCAGCTTGGACTGGAGGGACAGTGAAGCTTTCTTT.

This clonotype was seen ten or more times. The gene calls are TRBV27 and TRBJ1-1, with D hard to call. The CDR3 covers 14 residues. The germline CDR1 and CDR2 sequences are MNHEY and SMNVEV (reference sequence). V was pared by 3 bases and J by 1 base, with 9 bases between. The CDR3 nucleotides read TGTGCCAGCAGTTTTCTGGACTCGAACACTGAAGCTTTCTTT. Protein: CASSFLDSNTEAFF.

This clonotype was seen a handful of times. This chain joins TRBV2 and TRBJ2-7; 8 bases match TRBD2. CDR1 SNHLY and CDR2 FYNNEI come from the germline V gene. J was trimmed by 1 base and V by 11 bases; bases with no gene match: 10. The CDR3 sequence is 14 residues long. The CDR3 coding sequence is TGTGCCGCCGGGGGGGGGGTACAGTCCTACGAGCAGTACTTC. This codes for CAAGGGVQSYEQYF.

A remark on this clonotype: A read error is possible here, since a much larger clone lies one base away. The genes are TRBV12-3 or TRBV12-4 and TRBJ1-5; the D gene is possibly TRBD1 (5 bases). V was cut by 6 bases and J by 6 bases, with 12 bases left in between. This CDR3 spans 13 amino acids. In DNA, the CDR3 is TGTGCCAGCAGCCCAGGGTTTTCTCAGCCCCAGCATTTT. Protein: CASSPGFSQPQHF.

This clonotype turned up a few times. J is TRBJ2-2 and V is TRBV7-6, with a weak D call TRBD2 (6 bases). The germline V gene has CDR1 SGHVS and CDR2 FNYEAQ. CDR3 length: 14 residues. Trimming took off 3 bases at V and 3 bases at J, with 8 bases between the two ends. CDR3 region: CASSFVADTGELFF. The DNA of the CDR3 is TGTGCCAGCAGCTTTGTAGCGGACACCGGGGAGCTGTTTTTT.

This clonotype was detected ten times or more. This rearrangement joins TRBV6-1 to TRBJ2-7, with 9 bases lining up with TRBD1. This CDR3 is 13 amino acids long. Germline values: CDR1 MNHNS, CDR2 SASEGT. The J segment lost 5 bases and the V segment lost 5 bases, leaving 4 bases of the junction unmatched. The CDR3 spells CASSRTGVNEQYF. Here the CDR3 DNA reads TGTGCCAGCAGTAGGACAGGGGTTAACGAGCAGTACTTC.

The rearrangement uses TRBV7-9 and TRBJ1-5; 7 nucleotides align to TRBD1. This CDR3 contains 15 residues. The ends lost 1 base at V and 6 bases at J; junction bases unmatched: 6. CDR1 SEHNR and CDR2 FQNEAQ come from the germline V gene (reference sequence). For the CDR3, the DNA is TGTGCCAGCAGCTTAGATGGCAGGGGGTCTCAGCCCCAGCATTTT. It specifies CASSLDGRGSQPQHF.

This clonotype was seen a single time. V usage is TRBV6-1 and J usage is TRBJ1-2; a possible D gene is TRBD1 (5 bases). Trimming cost V 8 bases and J 1 base, with 17 bases left between them. The CDR3 loop spans 15 amino acids. Germline V gene sequence: CDR1 MNHNS, CDR2 SASEGT. The CDR3 spells CASGVEGRVNYGYTF. The CDR3 DNA follows: TGTGCCAGCGGCGTGGAGGGACGGGTTAACTATGGCTACACCTTC.

This clonotype occurred a few times. The CDR3 loop reads CAISLGGSQETQYF. As DNA, the CDR3 is TGTGCCATCAGTCTAGGGGGGAGCCAAGAGACCCAGTACTTC. The V call is TRBV10-3, the J call TRBJ2-5; perhaps D is TRBD1 or TRBD2 (6 bases each). Looked up from germline, CDR1 is ENHRY and CDR2 is SYGVKD. The CDR3 length is 14 residues. V lost 5 bases and J 1 base, leaving 11 bases between the germline ends.

This clonotype showed up many times. Written as DNA, the CDR3 is TGCAGTGCTAGGGAAACAGGGGGTCGGACTGAAGCTTTCTTT. Amino acids: CSARETGGRTEAFF. The J gene is TRBJ1-1, the V gene TRBV20-1; TRBD1 matches at 8 bases. The CDR3 contains 14 residues. V shed 3 bases and J 5 bases; nucleotides not matched to a gene: 8. Germline CDR1 is DFQATT and CDR2 is SNEGSKA (reference sequence).

This chain joins TRBV27 and TRBJ2-4, with D possibly TRBD1 on 6 matching bases. The CDR3 runs 14 residues. V lost 5 bases, J lost 7 bases, and 15 bases lay in between. Germline loops: CDR1 MNHEY, CDR2 SMNVEV (reference sequence). CDR3 coding DNA: TGTGCCAGCAGTAACAGGGTTAATGGGAACATTCAGTACTTC. Residues: CASSNRVNGNIQYF.

This clonotype was counted ten times or more. The chain has TRBV14 and TRBJ1-1, with D possibly matching TRBD1 (5 bases). The germline gives CDR1 SGHDN, CDR2 FVKESK. This CDR3 has 13 residues. Between the trimmed V and J ends, which lost 1 base and 8 bases, there was a span of 11 bases. CDR3 amino acids: CASSQGDRPEAFF. CDR3 DNA: TGTGCCAGCAGCCAAGGTGACAGACCCGAAGCTTTCTTT.

This clonotype was seen a few times. This rearrangement joins TRBV24-1 to TRBJ2-3; D gene unclear. The CDR3 runs 14 residues. The V end was cut by 4 bases, the J end by 3 bases, with 10 bases between. Germline CDR1 reads KGHDR; CDR2 reads SFDVKD. CDR3 region: CATSDPTSTDTQYF. The CDR3 DNA is TGTGCCACCAGTGACCCTACTTCTACAGATACGCAGTATTTT.

The chain couples TRBV4-1 to TRBJ2-7; possible D gene TRBD1, 6 bases. CDR3 size: 15 residues. CDR1 MGHRA and CDR2 YSYEKL come from the germline V gene. Between the trimmed V and J ends, which lost 0 bases and 6 bases, there was a span of 15 bases. The DNA of the CDR3 is TGCGCCAGCAGCCAAGATACAGGGCCTTTAGGCGAGCAGTACTTC. This sequence encodes CASSQDTGPLGEQYF.

J is TRBJ1-2 and V is TRBV20-1, with 9 bases lining up with TRBD1. The V and J ends lost 6 bases and 6 bases, in that order; junction bases with no gene match: 5. This CDR3 spans 12 amino acids. Per the germline V gene, CDR1 is DFQATT and CDR2 is SNEGSKA (reference sequence). CDR3 amino acids: CSAKQGANGYTF. The CDR3 DNA follows: TGCAGTGCCAAACAGGGGGCTAATGGCTACACCTTC.

This chain links TRBV5-5 with TRBJ2-7; 12 positions agree with TRBD2. Trimming removed 3 bases from V and 6 bases from J; junction bases left unmatched: 22. The CDR3 covers 20 residues. Germline V gives CDR1 SGHKS, CDR2 YYEKEE (reference sequence). In DNA form, the CDR3 reads TGTGCCAGCAGCTCTCTCTTGGTCCGGGGGCCTAGCGGGAGGGCCGGCGAGCAGTACTTC. Translating gives CASSSLLVRGPSGRAGEQYF.

The rearrangement links TRBV30 to TRBJ2-5; TRBD2 aligns across 10 bases. This CDR3 has 15 residues. The germline CDR1 and CDR2 sequences are GTSNPN and SVGIG (reference sequence). V gave up 2 bases and J gave up 2 bases; unmatched junction bases: 5. This chain's CDR3 is CAWSSPGLAQETQYF. In nucleotides, the CDR3 is TGTGCCTGGAGTAGCCCGGGACTAGCGCAAGAGACCCAGTACTTC.

Notes on this clonotype: At one boundary the junction diverges from the germline segment, which might be a read error. The V and J genes are TRBV5-5 and TRBJ2-7; no reliable D call. CDR3 length equals 12 residues. The germline gives CDR1 SGHKS, CDR2 YYEKEE (reference sequence). As DNA, the CDR3 is TGCGCCAGCAGCCAAGTCGATTTTGAGCAGTACTTC. Translated: CASSQVDFEQYF.

The chain links TRBV3-1 to TRBJ1-4, with 7 bases fitting TRBD1. Trimming removed 4 bases from V and 6 bases from J; junction bases left unmatched: 5. This CDR3 comprises 14 residues. The germline V gene encodes CDR1 LGHDT and CDR2 YNNKEL (reference sequence). The CDR3 DNA follows: TGTGCCAGCAGCCTTCGACAGGGCGATGAAAAACTGTTTTTT. As protein: CASSLRQGDEKLFF.

This clonotype was picked up one time. The chain uses TRBV5-1 and TRBJ1-3; D unresolved. This CDR3 has 13 residues. From germline, CDR1 is SGHRS and CDR2 YFSETQ. V was trimmed by 0 bases and J by 7 bases, leaving 8 bases between them. The chain's CDR3 is CASSLGQRNTIYF. CDR3 in DNA: TGCGCCAGCAGCTTGGGCCAGCGTAACACCATATATTTT.

The CDR3 region has the DNA TGTGCCAGCAGAACCGGGGGGGGACAGACTACTAACTATGGCTACACCTTC. Amino acids: CASRTGGGQTTNYGYTF. The chain uses TRBV6-2 or TRBV6-3 and TRBJ1-2; 7 nucleotides agree with TRBD1. Trimming at V came to 6 bases and at J to 0 bases, leaving 13 bases not matched to a gene. The V gene's germline CDR1 is MNHEY and CDR2 SVGEGT. The CDR3 runs to 17 residues.

This clonotype was observed a handful of times. CDR3 DNA: TGTGCCTCCCGGGGGGGGAAGGTAAAAAACACTGAAGCTTTCTTT. It specifies CASRGGKVKNTEAFF. This chain connects TRBV6-1 to TRBJ1-1, with a tentative D call TRBD1 (5 bases). V was cut by 11 bases and J by 2 bases, with 21 bases left in between. Germline V gives CDR1 MNHNS, CDR2 SASEGT. This CDR3 has 15 residues.

This clonotype was seen a handful of times. This chain connects TRBV20-1 to TRBJ2-7, with 8 positions matching TRBD2. After removal of 1 base from V and 2 bases from J, the junction contained 4 bases not matched to a gene. CDR3 length: 14 amino acids. Germline V CDR1 and CDR2: DFQATT, SNEGSKA (reference sequence). CDR3: CSARAGGNPYEQYF. CDR3 sequence (DNA): TGCAGTGCTAGAGCGGGAGGGAACCCCTACGAGCAGTACTTC.

This clonotype appeared a few times. The V gene is TRBV28, the J gene TRBJ1-2; 8 nucleotides align to TRBD1. Germline loops: CDR1 MDHEN, CDR2 SYDVKM. J was trimmed by 8 bases and V by 6 bases; bases with no gene match: 8. This CDR3 is built from 13 residues. Here the CDR3 DNA reads TGTGCCAGCAGCCCGGACAGGGCTAGAGGCTACACCTTC. The encoded protein is CASSPDRARGYTF.